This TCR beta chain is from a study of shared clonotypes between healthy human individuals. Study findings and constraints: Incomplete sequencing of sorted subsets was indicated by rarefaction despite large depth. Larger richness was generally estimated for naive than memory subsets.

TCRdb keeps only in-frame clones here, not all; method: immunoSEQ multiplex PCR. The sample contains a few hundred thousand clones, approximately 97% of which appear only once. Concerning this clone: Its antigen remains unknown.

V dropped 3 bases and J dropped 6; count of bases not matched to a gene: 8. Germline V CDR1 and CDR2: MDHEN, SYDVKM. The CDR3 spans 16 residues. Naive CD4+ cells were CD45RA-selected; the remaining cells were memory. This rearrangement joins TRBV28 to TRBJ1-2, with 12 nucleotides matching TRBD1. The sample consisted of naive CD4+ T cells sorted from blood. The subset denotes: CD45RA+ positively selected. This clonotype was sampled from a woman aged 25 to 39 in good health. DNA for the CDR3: TGTGCCAGCAGTTTGGACCGGGACAGGGGGCTCAATGGCTACACCTTC. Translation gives CASSLDRDRGLNGYTF.